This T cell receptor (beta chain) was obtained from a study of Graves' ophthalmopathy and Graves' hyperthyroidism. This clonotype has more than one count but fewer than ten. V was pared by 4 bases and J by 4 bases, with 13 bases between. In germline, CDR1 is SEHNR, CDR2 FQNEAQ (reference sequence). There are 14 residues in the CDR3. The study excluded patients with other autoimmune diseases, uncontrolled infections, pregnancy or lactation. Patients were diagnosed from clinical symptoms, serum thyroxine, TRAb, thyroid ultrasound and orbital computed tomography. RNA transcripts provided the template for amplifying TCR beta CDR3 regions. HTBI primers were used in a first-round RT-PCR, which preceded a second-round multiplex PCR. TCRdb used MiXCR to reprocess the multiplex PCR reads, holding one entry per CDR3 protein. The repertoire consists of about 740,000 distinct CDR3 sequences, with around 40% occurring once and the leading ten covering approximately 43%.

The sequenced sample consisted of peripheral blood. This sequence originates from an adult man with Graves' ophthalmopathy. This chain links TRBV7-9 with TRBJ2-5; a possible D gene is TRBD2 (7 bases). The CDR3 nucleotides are TGTGCCAGCAGCTCTACAGGGAGGGTAGAGACCCAGTACTTC. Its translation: CASSSTGRVETQYF.